This is a list of T cell receptor beta chains from one sample in a study of tumor-infiltrating lymphocytes in localized non-small cell lung cancer. The assay was immunoSEQ multiplex PCR, and TCRdb's table has in-frame clones only and misses some. Here the sample spans about 16,000 clones, 70% to 90% being singletons. Specimen: uninvolved lung tissue not adjacent to the tumor. Receptors were obtained from a human donor with non-small cell lung cancer. Both conserved end residues are part of each CDR3. A D gene is named only where the DNA matches it firmly. Clone size is not always given. Where it is, it says once, few, many or a class for expanded clones.

v_call,d_call,j_call,clone_size,cdr3_aa,cdr3_nt
TRBV29-1,-,TRBJ1-1,-,CSVEAGRLVEAFF,TGCAGCGTTGAAGCGGGCAGGTTGGTTGAAGCTTTCTTT
TRBV7-9,-,TRBJ1-5,-,CASSFGDVGQPQHF,TGTGCCAGCAGCTTCGGGGACGTCGGTCAGCCCCAGCATTTT
TRBV10-3,TRBD2,TRBJ2-1,-,CAISEQGGGNEQFF,TGTGCCATCAGTGAGCAGGGCGGGGGGAATGAGCAGTTCTTC
TRBV27,TRBD1,TRBJ2-7,-,CASGPWDSRTYEQYF,TGTGCCAGCGGCCCATGGGACAGCCGGACCTACGAGCAGTACTTC
TRBV19,-,TRBJ1-5,-,CASMHQPGRYSNQPQHF,TGTGCCAGTATGCACCAGCCAGGGCGATATAGCAATCAGCCCCAGCATTTT
TRBV19,TRBD1,TRBJ2-7,-,CASMRTGGYEQYF,TGTGCCAGTATGAGGACAGGCGGGTACGAGCAGTACTTC
TRBV5-1,-,TRBJ2-1,-,CASSLDGYEQFF,TGCGCCAGCAGCTTGGATGGATATGAGCAGTTCTTC
TRBV10-3,-,TRBJ1-1,-,CASSSGWGVNTEAFF,TGTGCCAGCAGTTCCGGCTGGGGTGTGAACACTGAAGCTTTCTTT
TRBV19,-,TRBJ2-7,once,CASSPRRQAYEQYF,TGTGCCAGTAGTCCCCGAAGACAGGCCTACGAGCAGTACTTC
TRBV19,-,TRBJ2-6,-,CASSIKRRSGANVLTF,TGTGCCAGTAGTATAAAGAGACGCTCTGGGGCCAACGTCCTGACTTTC
TRBV5-1,TRBD1,TRBJ1-4,-,CASSLDPSYGTGVEKLFF,TGCGCCAGCAGCTTGGACCCTTCATACGGGACAGGGGTAGAAAAACTGTTTTTT
TRBV7-7,TRBD2,TRBJ2-1,-,CASSLGGRDEQFF,TGTGCCAGCAGCTTAGGAGGGAGGGATGAGCAGTTCTTC
TRBV7-9,TRBD1,TRBJ1-2,-,CASNQAGGEDGYTF,TGTGCCAGCAACCAGGCAGGGGGCGAGGATGGCTACACCTTC
TRBV7-8,TRBD2,TRBJ2-1,medium-sized,CASSLVAAAGEGSEQFF,TGTGCCAGCAGCTTAGTAGCAGCAGCGGGAGAGGGTAGTGAGCAGTTCTTC
TRBV19,-,TRBJ1-5,-,CASSIGGKGTISQPQHF,TGTGCCAGTAGTATAGGAGGGAAAGGGACAATATCTCAGCCCCAGCATTTT
TRBV7-3,TRBD2,TRBJ2-1,-,CASSPTQREVNEQFF,TGTGCCAGCAGCCCGACGCAGCGGGAAGTCAATGAGCAGTTCTTC
TRBV6-5,-,TRBJ2-3,-,CASSLQGTDTQYF,TGTGCCAGCAGTCTCCAGGGCACAGATACGCAGTATTTT
TRBV12-2,-,TRBJ1-1,-,CASRSGGPTEAFF,TGTGCAAGTCGCTCGGGGGGGCCCACTGAAGCTTTCTTT
TRBV14,-,TRBJ1-1,-,CASSPDRRSEAFF,TGTGCCAGCAGCCCCGACAGGCGCTCCGAAGCTTTCTTT
TRBV2,-,TRBJ2-2,-,CASSTGASGELFF,TGTGCCAGCAGTACGGGAGCGTCCGGGGAGCTGTTTTTT
TRBV30,-,TRBJ2-3,-,CAWRGLSGWTDTQYF,TGTGCCTGGAGAGGCCTGTCGGGATGGACAGATACGCAGTATTTT
TRBV5-1,-,TRBJ1-1,-,CASTPTPGATEAFF,TGCGCCAGCACCCCCACCCCGGGTGCCACTGAAGCTTTCTTT
TRBV27,TRBD1,TRBJ2-4,once,CASSPGQAWGIQYF,TGTGCCAGCAGCCCGGGACAGGCCTGGGGCATTCAGTACTTC
TRBV6-1,-,TRBJ2-2,-,CASSGEASNTGELFF,TGTGCCAGTTCGGGGGAGGCCTCGAACACCGGGGAGCTGTTTTTT
TRBV4-2,-,TRBJ2-1,-,CASSLPLARASTEQFF,TGTGCCAGCAGCCTCCCCTTAGCGAGGGCATCCACTGAGCAGTTCTTC